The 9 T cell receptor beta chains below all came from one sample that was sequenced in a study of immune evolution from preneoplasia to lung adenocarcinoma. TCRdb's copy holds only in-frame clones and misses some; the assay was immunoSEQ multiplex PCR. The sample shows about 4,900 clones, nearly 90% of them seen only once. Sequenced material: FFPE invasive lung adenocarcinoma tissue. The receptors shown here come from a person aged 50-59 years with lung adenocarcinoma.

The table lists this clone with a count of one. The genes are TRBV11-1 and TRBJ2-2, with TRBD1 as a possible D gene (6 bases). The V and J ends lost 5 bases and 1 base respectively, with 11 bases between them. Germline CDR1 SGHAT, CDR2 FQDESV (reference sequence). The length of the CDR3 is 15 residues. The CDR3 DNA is TGTGCCAGCAGCAAAAAACAGGGGAACACCGGGGAGCTGTTTTTT. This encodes CASSKKQGNTGELFF.

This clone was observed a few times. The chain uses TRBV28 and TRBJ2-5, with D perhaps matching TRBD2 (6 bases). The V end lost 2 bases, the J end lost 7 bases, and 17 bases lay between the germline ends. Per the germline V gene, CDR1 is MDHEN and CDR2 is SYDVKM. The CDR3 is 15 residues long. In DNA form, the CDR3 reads TGTGCCAGCAGTTTAAATCTTGCGGGGAAGGGGACCCAGTACTTC. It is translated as CASSLNLAGKGTQYF. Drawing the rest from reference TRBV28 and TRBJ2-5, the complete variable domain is DVKVTQSSRYLVKRTGEKVFLECVQDMDHENMFWYRQDPGLGLRLIYFSYDVKMKEKGDIPEGYSVSREKKERFSLILESASTNQTSMYLCASSLNLAGKGTQYFGPGTRLLVL.

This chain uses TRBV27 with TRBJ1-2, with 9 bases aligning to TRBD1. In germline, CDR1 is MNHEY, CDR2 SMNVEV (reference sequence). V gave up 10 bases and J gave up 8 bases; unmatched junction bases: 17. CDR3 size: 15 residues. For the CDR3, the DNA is TGTGCCACCCTAGCCGGGACAGGGCCATCGAGGGGCTACACCTTC. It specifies CATLAGTGPSRGYTF.

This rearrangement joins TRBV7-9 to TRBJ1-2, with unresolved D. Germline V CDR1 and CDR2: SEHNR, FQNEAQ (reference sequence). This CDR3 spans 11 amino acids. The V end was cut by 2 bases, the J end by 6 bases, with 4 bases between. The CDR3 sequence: CASSLQNGYTF. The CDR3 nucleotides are TGTGCCAGCAGCTTACAGAATGGCTACACCTTC.

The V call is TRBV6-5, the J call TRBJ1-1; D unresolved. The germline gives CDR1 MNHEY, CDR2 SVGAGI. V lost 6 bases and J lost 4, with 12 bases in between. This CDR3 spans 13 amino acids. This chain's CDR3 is CASSYGKGTEAFF. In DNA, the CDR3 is TGTGCCAGCAGCTACGGAAAGGGCACTGAAGCTTTCTTT.

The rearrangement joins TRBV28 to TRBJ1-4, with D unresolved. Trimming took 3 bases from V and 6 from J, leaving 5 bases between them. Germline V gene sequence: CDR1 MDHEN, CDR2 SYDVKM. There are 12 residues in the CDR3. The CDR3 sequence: CASSLGYEKLFF. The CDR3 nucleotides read TGTGCCAGCAGTTTGGGGTATGAAAAACTGTTTTTT.

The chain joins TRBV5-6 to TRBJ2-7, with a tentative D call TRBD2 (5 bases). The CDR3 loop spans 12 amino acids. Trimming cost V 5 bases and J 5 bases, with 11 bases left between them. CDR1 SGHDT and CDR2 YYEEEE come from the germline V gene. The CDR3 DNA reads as TGTGCCAGCAGACGGAGGTTACACGAGCAGTACTTC. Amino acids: CASRRRLHEQYF.

CDR3 DNA: TGTGCCAGCAGTAACCCGGAATTAACAGGGCCCCACGAGCAGTACTTC. It translates to CASSNPELTGPHEQYF. The rearrangement joins TRBV27 to TRBJ2-7, with D tentatively TRBD1 (6 bases). CDR3 length equals 16 residues. With 5 bases removed from V and 5 bases from J, the gap between germline ends came to 22 bases. Germline CDR1 MNHEY, CDR2 SMNVEV (reference sequence).

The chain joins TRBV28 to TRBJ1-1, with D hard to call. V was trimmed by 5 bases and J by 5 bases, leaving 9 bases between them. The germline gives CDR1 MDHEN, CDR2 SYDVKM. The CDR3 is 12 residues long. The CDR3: CASSLSKTEAFF. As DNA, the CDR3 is TGTGCCAGCAGTCTCAGTAAGACTGAAGCTTTCTTT.